This T cell receptor beta chain is from a study of blood T cell repertoires in COVID-19. Study context: From the United States, Italy and Spain came samples of acute and convalescent COVID-19. The analysed material was cDNA or gDNA that came from T cells, B-cell-depleted T cells, or PBMCs.

This clone was detected only a few times. Source study methods: It was from reference gene primer amplification that nucleated cell counts were estimated. TCRdb's copy holds only in-frame clones and misses some; the assay was immunoSEQ multiplex PCR. D and trimming come from the DNA, and the V and J calls and clone size come from that table. The sample has more than 110,000 clones; 70% to 85% are singletons. The specimen was peripheral blood. This receptor was obtained from a man aged 55 to 70 with acute or convalescent COVID-19.

CDR3 amino acids: CAISEVGGTGELFF. The CDR3 DNA follows: TGTGCCATCAGTGAAGTGGGGGGCACCGGGGAGCTGTTTTTT. The genes are TRBV10-3 and TRBJ2-2; tentative D call: TRBD2 (6 bases). Germline lookup yields CDR1 ENHRY and CDR2 SYGVKD. The CDR3 is made up of 14 amino acids. V lost 3 bases and J lost 4, with 9 bases in between.